These 22 T cell receptor beta chains share one sample of origin, sequenced in a study of blood T cells in healthy people across ages. A J-beta primer mix and a sample-barcoded 5' primer were used in a second PCR of roughly 7 to 12 cycles. TCRdb itself ran the 5' RACE reads through MiXCR, one entry per CDR3 protein. The table shows 600,000 to 650,000 distinct CDR3 sequences, with roughly three fifths occurring only once. The sequenced material came from blood. These receptors were collected from a man aged 55 to 70 in good health.

The V gene is TRBV5-1, the J gene TRBJ2-1; 7 positions match TRBD1. The DNA end lines up better with TRBJ2-7; the J call may be wrong. The CDR3 consists of 18 residues. Germline lookup yields CDR1 SGHRS and CDR2 YFSETQ. The CDR3 bases are TGCGCCAGCAGCTTGGGGGGACAGAGCCCCCTCTTTCTGAACGAGCAGTACTTC. It is translated as CASSLGGQSPLFLNEQYF.

This rearrangement joins TRBV3-1 to TRBJ1-1, with 9 bases matching TRBD1. The CDR3 loop spans 14 amino acids. J gave up 8 bases and V 2 bases, and 6 bases lay outside the gene matches. CDR1 is LGHDT, CDR2 YNNKEL, per germline (reference sequence). CDR3 residues: CASSQPQGAGEAFF. For the CDR3, the DNA is TGTGCCAGCAGCCAACCACAGGGGGCAGGGGAAGCTTTCTTT.

This rearrangement joins TRBV27 to TRBJ2-1; TRBD1 matches 7 bases. The last part of the DNA fits TRBJ2-7 better; the J call may be wrong. Germline assignment: CDR1 MNHEY and CDR2 SMNVEV (reference sequence). This CDR3 comprises 15 residues. Here the CDR3 reads CASSLRQGEYNEQYF. Written as DNA, the CDR3 is TGTGCCAGCAGTTTAAGACAGGGAGAGTACAATGAGCAGTACTTC.

The CDR3 DNA reads TGCAGTGCTAGGAAGACAGGGGGCAGTTCACCCCTCCACTTT. Residues: CSARKTGGSSPLHF. The chain couples TRBV20-1 to TRBJ1-6; 10 nucleotides match TRBD1. This CDR3 spans 14 amino acids. Trimming took 3 bases from V and 9 from J; bases not matched to a gene: 5. Germline values: CDR1 DFQATT, CDR2 SNEGSKA (reference sequence).

The rearrangement joins TRBV7-2 to TRBJ2-1, with D unresolved. CDR3 length: 13 residues. The V gene's germline CDR1 is SGHTA and CDR2 FQGNSA. V dropped 1 base and J dropped 7 bases, with 8 bases sitting between them. The CDR3 DNA reads as TGTGCCAGCAGCTTAGTCTCCAGAAATGAGCAGTTCTTC. This encodes CASSLVSRNEQFF.

The V and J genes are TRBV18 and TRBJ1-2; D not certain. Germline CDR1 reads KGHSH; CDR2 reads LQKENI. Trimming stripped 5 bases from V and 2 bases from J, with 9 bases between. The CDR3 spans 13 residues. CDR3 amino acids: CASSVSWNYGYTF. The CDR3 coding sequence is TGTGCCAGCTCAGTCTCCTGGAACTATGGCTACACCTTC.

There are a few counts of this clonotype. V is TRBV29-1 and J is TRBJ2-5, with 7 bases aligning to TRBD1. There are 13 residues in the CDR3. In germline, CDR1 is SQVTM, CDR2 ANQGSEA. Unmatched junction bases numbered 9, after V lost 6 bases and J lost 5 bases. As DNA, the CDR3 is TGCAGCGTGGCCACAGGGGTGGGGGAGACCCAGTACTTC. Protein product: CSVATGVGETQYF.

Points on this clonotype: The junction and the germline gene differ at one end; a read error may be behind it. V is TRBV20-1 and J is TRBJ2-3; a weak D match, TRBD2 (7 bases). CDR3 length: 16 amino acids. Germline V gene data show CDR1 as DFQATT and CDR2 as SNEGSKA (reference sequence). The CDR3, as DNA: TGCAGTGCTAGAGATTGGGGGCGGGGGAGCACAGGTACGCAGTATTTT. Its translation is CSARDWGRGSTGTQYF.

The sample holds a few counts of this clonotype. The V and J genes are TRBV4-2 and TRBJ2-3; possible D gene TRBD1, 5 bases. V lost 1 base and J 2 bases, leaving 7 bases between the germline ends. Germline values: CDR1 LGHNA, CDR2 YNFKEQ. This CDR3 is 14 amino acids long. CDR3 coding DNA: TGTGCCAGCAGCCAAGCGGACAACACAGATACGCAGTATTTT. Translated, it gives CASSQADNTDTQYF.

This clonotype was observed a few times. The chain uses TRBV6-1 and TRBJ1-5, with a possible D match to TRBD1 (5 bases). The CDR3 is 15 residues long. Trimming took off 8 bases at V and 0 bases at J, with 14 bases between the two ends. Germline-derived CDR1 and CDR2 are MNHNS and SASEGT. In nucleotides, the CDR3 is TGTGCCAGCGACGGGGGTCCTTATAGCAATCAGCCCCAGCATTTT. It yields the protein CASDGGPYSNQPQHF.

Regarding this clonotype: A much larger clone differs from this one at a single base, so this may be a read error. The rearrangement uses TRBV6-2 or TRBV6-3 and TRBJ2-1, with D tentatively TRBD2 (6 bases). The J call may not be correct, given that the DNA end is closer to TRBJ2-7. CDR1 is MNHEY and CDR2 is SVGEGT in the germline V gene. The CDR3 contains 15 residues. In DNA form, the CDR3 reads TGTGCCAGCAGTTCGACCCGGGGGTCCTACAATGAGCAGTACTTC. It yields the protein CASSSTRGSYNEQYF.

This chain joins TRBV20-1 and TRBJ2-4; D not resolved. The assigned J gene may be wrong: the sequence end matches TRBJ2-7 better. Germline V lookup: CDR1 DFQATT, CDR2 SNEGSKA (reference sequence). The CDR3 has 13 amino acids. The CDR3: CSARDDGRCEQYF. The CDR3 DNA reads TGCAGTGCTAGAGATGACGGCAGGTGCGAGCAGTACTTC.

This clonotype has only one observation. This chain joins TRBV28 and TRBJ1-4; D not certain. CDR1 MDHEN and CDR2 SYDVKM come from the germline V gene. V was cut by 3 bases and J by 8 bases, with 19 bases left in between. This CDR3 has 16 amino acids. The CDR3 DNA sequence: TGTGCCAGCAGTTTTAGCCCCCGGCGGAGGCACGAAAAACTGTTTTTT. Translated: CASSFSPRRRHEKLFF.

This clonotype came up a few times. The gene calls are TRBV12-3 or TRBV12-4 and TRBJ2-3; possible D gene TRBD2, 5 bases. The CDR3 is 14 residues long. V lost 3 bases, J lost 13 bases, and 20 bases lay in between. The CDR3 DNA sequence: TGTGCCAGCAGTTTTAGAGGGAGCGGAGATGCGGAGTATTTT. Translating gives CASSFRGSGDAEYF.

This clonotype was picked up a small number of times. The chain employs TRBV18 and TRBJ1-2; TRBD1 might be the D (6 bases). This CDR3 contains 17 residues. Germline values: CDR1 KGHSH, CDR2 LQKENI. V was shortened by 2 bases and J by 3 bases, with 19 bases between the two germline ends. In DNA form, the CDR3 reads TGTGCCAGCTCACCAGGGCCACACGGGGGCCCTCACTATGGCTACACCTTC. Residues: CASSPGPHGGPHYGYTF.

The V call is TRBV4-2, the J call TRBJ2-1, with 14 bases lining up with TRBD2. J gave up 3 bases and V 2 bases, and 6 bases lay outside the gene matches. In germline, CDR1 is LGHNA, CDR2 YNFKEQ. The CDR3 extends over 18 amino acids. CDR3 in amino acids: CASSQLTGTSGGYNEQFF. CDR3 DNA: TGTGCCAGCAGCCAACTAACCGGGACTAGCGGGGGCTACAATGAGCAGTTCTTC.

With regard to this clonotype: The junction departs from germline at one end; a sequencing error may be responsible. The chain combines TRBV10-3 with TRBJ2-7; 9 positions agree with TRBD1. The CDR3 contains 14 residues. Germline V lookup: CDR1 ENHRY, CDR2 SYGVKD. CDR3: CAITEGQGFYEQYF. The DNA of the CDR3 is TGTGCCATCACTGAGGGACAGGGATTTTACGAGCAGTACTTC.

This chain links TRBV12-5 with TRBJ2-5; TRBD1 or TRBD2 may be the D gene (6 bases each). Judging by the DNA end, TRBJ2-7 fits better; the J call may be wrong. The CDR3 is 14 residues long. Germline V gene lookup returns CDR1 LGHNT and CDR2 FRNRAP. For the CDR3, the DNA is TGTGCTAGTGGGGGGGGCGGACCTGAGAACGAGCAGTACTTC. Translated, it gives CASGGGGPENEQYF.

The V gene is TRBV6-5, the J gene TRBJ2-7, with D possibly TRBD1 on 6 matching bases. Judging by the DNA end, TRBJ2-5 fits better; the J call may be wrong. The CDR3 runs to 14 residues. CDR1 is MNHEY, CDR2 SVGAGI, per germline. CDR3 in DNA: TGTGCCAGCAGTTACCCGGGGACATACGAGACCCAGTACTTC. This sequence encodes CASSYPGTYETQYF.

The chain has TRBV5-1 and TRBJ2-3; no clear D. CDR1 SGHRS and CDR2 YFSETQ come from the germline V gene. V gave up 4 bases and J gave up 2 bases, with 14 bases separating them. The CDR3 is 15 residues long. CDR3 residues: CASSGPITTTDTQYF. The CDR3 bases are TGCGCCAGCAGCGGACCTATCACGACCACAGATACGCAGTATTTT.

J is TRBJ2-3 and V is TRBV29-1; 10 bases fit TRBD1. The V segment lost 1 base and the J segment 2 bases; nucleotides outside the gene matches: 3. The V gene's germline CDR1 is SQVTM and CDR2 ANQGSEA. The CDR3 length is 15 residues. The CDR3, as DNA: TGCAGCGTTGAAGGGGGACAGGGGTACACAGATACGCAGTATTTT. It specifies CSVEGGQGYTDTQYF.

This chain joins TRBV4-1 and TRBJ1-2; D might be TRBD1 (6 bases). The CDR3 runs 15 residues. CDR1 and CDR2 (germline): MGHRA, YSYEKL. Trimming took off 4 bases at V and 0 bases at J, with 12 bases between the two ends. The CDR3 spells CASSLEGGTNYGYTF. The CDR3 DNA is TGCGCCAGCAGCCTGGAAGGGGGTACTAACTATGGCTACACCTTC.